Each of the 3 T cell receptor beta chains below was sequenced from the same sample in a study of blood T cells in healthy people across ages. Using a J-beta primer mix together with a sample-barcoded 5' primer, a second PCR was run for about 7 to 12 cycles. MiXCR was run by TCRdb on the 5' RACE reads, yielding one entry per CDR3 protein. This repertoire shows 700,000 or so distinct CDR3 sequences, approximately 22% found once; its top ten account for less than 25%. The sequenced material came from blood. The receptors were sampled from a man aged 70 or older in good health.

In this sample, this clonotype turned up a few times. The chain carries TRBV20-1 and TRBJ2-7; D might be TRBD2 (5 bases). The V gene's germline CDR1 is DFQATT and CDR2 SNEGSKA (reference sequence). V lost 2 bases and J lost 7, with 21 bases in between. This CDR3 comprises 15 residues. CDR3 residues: CSARKLKLEAKEQYF. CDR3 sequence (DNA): TGCAGTGCTAGAAAACTCAAACTAGAAGCTAAGGAGCAGTACTTC.

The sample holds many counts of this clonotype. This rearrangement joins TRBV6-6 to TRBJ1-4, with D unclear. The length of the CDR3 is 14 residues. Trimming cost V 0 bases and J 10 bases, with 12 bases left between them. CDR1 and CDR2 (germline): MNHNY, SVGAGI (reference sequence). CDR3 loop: CASSYSTEAPKLFF. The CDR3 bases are TGTGCCAGCAGTTACTCCACGGAGGCCCCAAAACTGTTTTTT.

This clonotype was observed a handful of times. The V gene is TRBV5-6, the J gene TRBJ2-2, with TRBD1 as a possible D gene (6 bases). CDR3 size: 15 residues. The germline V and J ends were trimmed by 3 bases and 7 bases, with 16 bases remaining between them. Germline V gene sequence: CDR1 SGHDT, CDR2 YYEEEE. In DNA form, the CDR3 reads TGTGCCAGCAGCTCTCCGGGACACGGTGGCGGGGAGCTGTTTTTT. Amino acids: CASSSPGHGGGELFF.